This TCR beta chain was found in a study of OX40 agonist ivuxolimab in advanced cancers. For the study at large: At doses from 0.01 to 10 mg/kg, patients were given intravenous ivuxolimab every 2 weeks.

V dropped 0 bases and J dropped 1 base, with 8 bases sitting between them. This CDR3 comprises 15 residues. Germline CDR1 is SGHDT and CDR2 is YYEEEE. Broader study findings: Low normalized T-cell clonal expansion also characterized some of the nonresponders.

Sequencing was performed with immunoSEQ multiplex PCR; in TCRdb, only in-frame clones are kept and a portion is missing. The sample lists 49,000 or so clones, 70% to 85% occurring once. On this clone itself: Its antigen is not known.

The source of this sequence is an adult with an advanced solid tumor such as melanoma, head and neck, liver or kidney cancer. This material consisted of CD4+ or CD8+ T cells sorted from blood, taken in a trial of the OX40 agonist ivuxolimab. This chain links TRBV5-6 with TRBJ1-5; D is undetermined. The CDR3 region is CASSLDGLSNQPQHF. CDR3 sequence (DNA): TGTGCCAGCAGCTTGGACGGGTTGAGCAATCAGCCCCAGCATTTT.